This T cell receptor (beta chain) was sequenced during a study of T cells after yellow fever vaccination. General study points: Post-booster repertoires again held most primary-vaccination clones (96% CD4, roughly 89% CD8).

TCR cDNA, made by 5'RACE template switching, carried an added universal primer site and UMIs. A single record per CDR3 protein comes from TCRdb applying MiXCR to the 5' RACE reads. Seen here are about 350,000 distinct CDR3 sequences, around 8.1% observed once, and the top ten hold approximately 15%. This clonotype has just a few counts. Antigen: not known. This material consisted of PBMCs, taken around 45 days after the first yellow fever vaccination. The TCR sequence derives from a man aged 18 to 30 who received the YFV17D yellow fever vaccine.

This CDR3 reads CSAPQGNQPQHF. CDR3 nucleotide sequence: TGCAGTGCTCCTCAGGGTAATCAGCCCCAGCATTTT. This rearrangement joins TRBV20-1 to TRBJ1-5; a possible D gene is TRBD1 (5 bases). Germline V lookup: CDR1 DFQATT, CDR2 SNEGSKA (reference sequence). Trimming removed 5 bases from V and 4 bases from J, with 9 bases in between. The CDR3 consists of 12 residues.